Following are 10 T cell receptor beta chains from one sample sequenced in a study of T cells after yellow fever vaccination. TCRdb reprocessed the 5' RACE reads via MiXCR and lists one record per CDR3 protein. The sample lists approximately 330,000 distinct CDR3 sequences, around 12% occurring once. The starting material was CD4+ T cells sorted from PBMCs, obtained 15 days after the yellow fever booster vaccination. Every receptor here comes from a man between 18 and 29 years old who received the YFV17D yellow fever vaccine.

This clonotype was counted only a few times. The J gene is TRBJ2-1, the V gene TRBV10-2, with 11 bases aligning to TRBD2. The CDR3 extends over 15 amino acids. Germline V gene sequence: CDR1 WSHSY, CDR2 SAAADI. With 7 bases clipped from V and 2 bases from J, the junction kept 4 bases outside the gene matches. The CDR3 loop reads CASTLTSGAYNEQFF. The CDR3 bases are TGCGCCAGCACCCTGACTAGCGGGGCCTACAATGAGCAGTTCTTC.

This clonotype showed up just a few times. The chain carries TRBV6-5 and TRBJ1-6; no clear D gene. The CDR3 length is 12 residues. The ends were cut back, 9 bases at V and 7 bases at J, with 10 bases in the middle. The germline V gene encodes CDR1 MNHEY and CDR2 SVGAGI. The CDR3 loop reads CASQRSNSPLHF. The CDR3 DNA reads as TGTGCCAGTCAGAGGAGCAATTCACCCCTCCACTTT.

The genes are TRBV18 and TRBJ1-2; 8 bases match TRBD1. The CDR3 contains 14 residues. The junction had 6 bases not matched to a gene; V was cut back by 3 bases and J by 6 bases. CDR1 and CDR2 (germline): KGHSH, LQKENI. DNA of the CDR3: TGTGCCAGCTCACCCCAGGGGGCAAGTCATGGCTACACCTTC. Translating gives CASSPQGASHGYTF. The variable domain in full, completed from reference TRBV18 and TRBJ1-2, reads NAGVMQNPRHLVRRRGQEARLRCSPMKGHSHVYWYRQLPEEGLKFMVYLQKENIIDESGMPKERFSAEFPKEGPSILRIQQVVRGDSAAYFCASSPQGASHGYTFGSGTRLTVV.

This clonotype occurred a few times. This chain uses TRBV18 with TRBJ2-5; D gene unclear. V was cut by 6 bases and J by 4 bases, with 15 bases left in between. The germline V gene has CDR1 KGHSH and CDR2 LQKENI. The CDR3 loop spans 14 amino acids. The CDR3 is CASSPNMVGETQYF. The CDR3 bases are TGTGCCAGCTCGCCCAATATGGTTGGAGAGACCCAGTACTTC.

As DNA, the CDR3 is TGCAGTGCTAGATGGGAGACAGGGGGAAGGGCTGAAGCTTTCTTT. Amino acids: CSARWETGGRAEAFF. The chain links TRBV20-1 to TRBJ1-1, with TRBD1 identical over 9 bases. Germline CDR1 and CDR2: DFQATT and SNEGSKA (reference sequence). The CDR3 is 15 amino acids. V shed 2 bases, J shed 6 bases, and the junction held 10 bases outside the gene matches.

This clonotype was observed at least ten times. The chain is built from TRBV11-2 and TRBJ1-1; D is unresolved. Deletions cut 8 bases from V and 5 bases from J, with 18 bases between. In germline, CDR1 is SGHAT, CDR2 FQNNGV. The CDR3 runs 14 residues. In DNA, the CDR3 is TGTGCCAGCTCCGAAAGCCCGGGCTGGACTGAAGCTTTCTTT. It yields the protein CASSESPGWTEAFF.

This clonotype was detected many times. The V gene is TRBV7-3, the J gene TRBJ2-1; D perhaps matches TRBD1 (5 bases). V was cut by 5 bases and J by 3 bases, with 11 bases left in between. The germline gives CDR1 SGHTA, CDR2 FQGTGA. There are 14 residues in the CDR3. The CDR3 nucleotides read TGTGCCAGCAGCCCCTCGACAGACTACAATGAGCAGTTCTTC. Translating gives CASSPSTDYNEQFF.

This clonotype showed up just a few times. This chain uses TRBV5-1 with TRBJ2-5, with D perhaps matching TRBD1 or TRBD2 (5 bases each). Deletions cut 3 bases from V and 3 bases from J, with 9 bases between. The CDR3 loop spans 13 amino acids. Germline V gene data show CDR1 as SGHRS and CDR2 as YFSETQ. CDR3 region: CASSYQGEETQYF. The CDR3 DNA is TGCGCCAGCAGCTACCAGGGAGAAGAGACCCAGTACTTC.

The J gene is TRBJ2-4, the V gene TRBV6-5; D unclear. From germline, CDR1 is MNHEY and CDR2 SVGAGI. Trimming removed 6 bases at V and 1 base at J, with 10 bases between. The CDR3 has 14 amino acids. The CDR3 protein is CASSRDGAKNIQYF. For the CDR3, the DNA is TGTGCCAGCAGCCGCGACGGGGCCAAAAACATTCAGTACTTC.

In this sample, this clonotype turned up a few times. This sequence joins TRBV11-2 and TRBJ1-4, with TRBD1 matching 10 bases. Looked up from germline, CDR1 is SGHAT and CDR2 is FQNNGV. The CDR3 is 16 residues long. V was pared by 3 bases and J by 6 bases, with 7 bases of the junction left unmatched. In nucleotides, the CDR3 is TGTGCCAGCAGCTTTCCCCCCGGACAGGGGGATGAAAAACTGTTTTTT. Translation gives CASSFPPGQGDEKLFF.